Listed here are 11 T cell receptor beta chains from one sample, sequenced in a study of T cell repertoires in aging, cancer and after chemotherapy. Rearranged V-D-J TRB sequences were amplified with a mixed TRB-A/B primer pool. A single record per CDR3 protein comes from TCRdb applying MiXCR to the multiplex PCR reads. The repertoire consists of some 10,000 distinct CDR3 sequences, with about 33% occurring once and the leading ten covering 2.5% to 3%. The template was genomic DNA from peripheral blood, not RNA. Sequencing input: blood. The receptors stem from a human donor in good health.

V gene TRBV6-2 or TRBV6-3 combines with J gene TRBJ2-5; 12 nucleotides line up with TRBD2. After removal of 6 bases from V and 5 bases from J, the junction contained 7 bases not matched to a gene. The CDR3 runs 15 residues. The V gene's germline CDR1 is MNHEY and CDR2 SVGEGT. The CDR3 reads CASRPWTSGAETQYF. CDR3 nucleotides: TGTGCCAGCAGACCCTGGACTAGCGGGGCGGAGACCCAGTACTTC.

The CDR3 DNA reads TGTGCCATAGGGACTAGCGGGTTGACCGGGGAGCTGTTTTTT. Translated, it gives CAIGTSGLTGELFF. The chain uses TRBV2 and TRBJ2-2, with TRBD2 matching 12 bases. The germline CDR1 and CDR2 sequences are SNHLY and FYNNEI. The trim removed 10 bases at V and 5 bases at J, leaving 5 bases unmatched. The CDR3 is made up of 14 amino acids. The full variable domain, its missing parts supplied by reference TRBV2 and TRBJ2-2, is EPEVTQTPSHQVTQMGQEVILRCVPISNHLYFYWYRQILGQKVEFLVSFYNNEISEKSEIFDDQFSVERPDGSNFTLKIRSTKLEDSAMYFCAIGTSGLTGELFFGEGSRLTVL.

The genes are TRBV7-9 and TRBJ2-3; D is perhaps TRBD1 or TRBD2 (5 bases each). Germline V gives CDR1 SEHNR, CDR2 FQNEAQ (reference sequence). V lost 4 bases and J 3 bases, leaving 14 bases between the germline ends. This CDR3 comprises 15 residues. The CDR3 sequence: CASSSRDPRTDTQYF. DNA of the CDR3: TGTGCCAGCAGCTCCCGGGACCCCCGGACAGATACGCAGTATTTT.

The V gene is TRBV6-5, the J gene TRBJ2-1, with 12 bases matching TRBD2. CDR1 and CDR2 from the germline V gene are MNHEY and SVGAGI. J lost 4 bases, V lost 6 bases, and 4 bases had no gene match. The CDR3 sequence is 15 residues long. The CDR3: CASRGLAGPYNEQFF. The DNA for the CDR3 is TGTGCCAGCAGAGGACTAGCGGGACCTTACAATGAGCAGTTCTTC.

This sequence joins TRBV11-3 and TRBJ1-2, with TRBD1 identical over 11 bases. Trimming at V came to 1 base and at J to 8 bases, leaving 9 bases not matched to a gene. Germline CDR1 SGHNT, CDR2 YENEEA. The CDR3 covers 16 residues. The CDR3 spells CASSLGSGQGGWGYTF. CDR3 coding DNA: TGTGCCAGCAGCTTAGGATCGGGACAGGGGGGATGGGGCTACACCTTC.

The chain is built from TRBV5-1 and TRBJ2-1; no reliable D call. Germline CDR1 SGHRS, CDR2 YFSETQ. The CDR3 runs to 16 residues. Trimming took off 0 bases at V and 1 base at J, with 11 bases between the two ends. For the CDR3, the DNA is TGCGCCAGCAGCTTGGCCAGCGCCCTTTCCTACAATGAGCAGTTCTTC. Protein: CASSLASALSYNEQFF.

This clonotype has more than one count but fewer than ten. The rearrangement uses TRBV11-3 and TRBJ1-1; D call uncertain. This CDR3 contains 12 residues. V was trimmed by 3 bases and J by 8 bases, leaving 10 bases between them. From germline, CDR1 is SGHNT and CDR2 YENEEA. The CDR3 here is CASSLDPREAFF. CDR3 nucleotides: TGTGCCAGCAGCTTGGACCCCAGGGAAGCTTTCTTT.

The chain has TRBV18 and TRBJ2-7; D call uncertain. V was cut by 3 bases and J by 6 bases, with 12 bases left in between. CDR3 length: 13 amino acids. Germline CDR1 is KGHSH and CDR2 is LQKENI. CDR3: CASSPSQWGEQYF. The CDR3 region has the DNA TGTGCCAGCTCACCTTCCCAATGGGGCGAGCAGTACTTC.

This clonotype was detected only a few times. This chain uses TRBV19 with TRBJ1-5, with 10 bases that match TRBD1. Germline V gene sequence: CDR1 LNHDA, CDR2 SQIVND (reference sequence). CDR3 length: 18 amino acids. After removal of 5 bases from V and 6 bases from J, the junction contained 16 bases not matched to a gene. The CDR3 loop reads CASSPLGDRGDRSQPQHF. The CDR3 coding sequence is TGTGCCAGTAGTCCCCTCGGGGACAGGGGTGACCGTAGTCAGCCCCAGCATTTT.

This clonotype qualifies as medium-sized. The chain joins TRBV29-1 to TRBJ2-5, with 7 bases identical to TRBD2. The CDR3 loop spans 12 amino acids. The germline CDR1 and CDR2 sequences are SQVTM and ANQGSEA. V shed 4 bases and J 1 base; nucleotides not matched to a gene: 0. In DNA form, the CDR3 reads TGCAGCGTTGGGACTAGCCAAGAGACCCAGTACTTC. Protein sequence: CSVGTSQETQYF.

This chain uses TRBV20-1 with TRBJ2-3, with 8 bases that match TRBD2. This CDR3 is 15 amino acids long. From germline, CDR1 is DFQATT and CDR2 SNEGSKA (reference sequence). V dropped 3 bases and J dropped 1; count of bases not matched to a gene: 6. CDR3 residues: CSASGSGGGTDTQYF. The DNA for the CDR3 is TGCAGTGCTAGTGGCTCGGGGGGGGGCACAGATACGCAGTATTTT.